The next 30 T cell receptor beta chains were all read from a single sample in a study of OX40 agonist ivuxolimab in advanced cancers. TCRdb's table, derived via immunoSEQ multiplex PCR, lists solely in-frame clones and lacks some. The sample records fewer than 65,000 clones, around 88% being singletons. This specimen was CD4+ or CD8+ T cells sorted from blood, taken in a trial of the OX40 agonist ivuxolimab. Receptors originate from an adult with an advanced solid tumor such as melanoma, head and neck, liver or kidney cancer.

This CDR3 is CAWTRGGLNEQYF. Here the CDR3 DNA reads TGTGCCTGGACCCGCGGCGGGCTCAACGAGCAGTACTTC. This chain connects TRBV30 to TRBJ2-7, with D perhaps TRBD2 (5 bases). Germline assignment: CDR1 GTSNPN and CDR2 SVGIG (reference sequence). Deletions cut 4 bases from V and 5 bases from J, with 15 bases between. This CDR3 region has 13 residues.

The rearrangement links TRBV10-3 to TRBJ2-3; 9 bases map to TRBD2. In germline, CDR1 is ENHRY, CDR2 SYGVKD. Trimming cost V 3 bases and J 2 bases; bases outside gene matches: 6. CDR3 size: 16 residues. DNA of the CDR3: TGTGCCATCAGTGACCAGCGGGGGGCCTCCACAGATACGCAGTATTTT. This codes for CAISDQRGASTDTQYF.

This chain uses TRBV29-1 with TRBJ2-6; D is uncertain. The V and J ends lost 6 bases and 1 base respectively, with 10 bases between them. This CDR3 has 14 residues. CDR1 SQVTM and CDR2 ANQGSEA come from the germline V gene. CDR3 in DNA: TGCAGCGTCAAAGAGCTTTCTGGGGCCAACGTCCTGACTTTC. Encoded protein: CSVKELSGANVLTF. The full variable domain, its missing parts supplied by reference TRBV29-1 and TRBJ2-6, is SAVISQKPSRDICQRGTSLTIQCQVDSQVTMMFWYRQQPGQSLTLIATANQGSEATYESGFVIDKFPISRPNLTFSTLTVSNMSPEDSSIYLCSVKELSGANVLTFGAGSRLTVL.

The genes are TRBV9 and TRBJ2-2, with D unresolved. The V gene lost 7 bases and the J gene lost 4 bases, with 8 bases spanning the gap. The CDR3 loop spans 12 amino acids. Germline V gene data show CDR1 as SGDLS and CDR2 as YYNGEE. The CDR3 DNA is TGTGCCAGCGGACCTACCACCGGGGAGCTGTTTTTT. Amino acids: CASGPTTGELFF.

The rearrangement links TRBV7-2 to TRBJ2-7; a weak D match, TRBD2 (5 bases). This CDR3 region has 15 residues. Germline V gene sequence: CDR1 SGHTA, CDR2 FQGNSA. The V and J ends lost 5 bases and 0 bases respectively, with 14 bases between them. CDR3 sequence: CASSLTSFSSYEQYF. DNA of the CDR3: TGTGCCAGCAGCCTAACTAGTTTCAGCTCCTACGAGCAGTACTTC.

The chain carries TRBV9 and TRBJ2-5; TRBD2 matches 7 bases. V dropped 4 bases and J dropped 7; count of bases not matched to a gene: 13. Germline V CDR1 and CDR2: SGDLS, YYNGEE. The CDR3 loop spans 15 amino acids. The CDR3 spells CASSPPPAGVWTQYF. The CDR3 nucleotides are TGTGCCAGCAGCCCCCCTCCGGCGGGGGTTTGGACCCAGTACTTC.

V usage is TRBV9 and J usage is TRBJ2-7; possibly TRBD2 for D (6 bases). V gave up 3 bases and J gave up 1 base, with 23 bases separating them. The CDR3 length is 18 residues. Germline V gene lookup returns CDR1 SGDLS and CDR2 YYNGEE. The CDR3 bases are TGTGCCAGCAGCGCCGCTGGCGGGATTCGCGGGGCGTCCTACGAGCAGTACTTC. Its translation: CASSAAGGIRGASYEQYF.

This chain joins TRBV7-2 and TRBJ2-7; 11 bases match TRBD1. Germline V CDR1 and CDR2: SGHTA, FQGNSA. The V segment lost 4 bases and the J segment 4 bases; nucleotides outside the gene matches: 6. The CDR3 contains 15 residues. CDR3: CASSSDRGLPYEQYF. The CDR3 DNA reads as TGTGCCAGCAGCTCGGACAGGGGGCTCCCTTACGAGCAGTACTTC. The full variable domain, rest sourced from reference TRBV7-2 and TRBJ2-7, is GAGVSQSPSNKVTEKGKDVELRCDPISGHTALYWYRQSLGQGLEFLIYFQGNSAPDKSGLPSDRFSAERTGGSVSTLTIQRTQQEDSAVYLCASSSDRGLPYEQYFGPGTRLTVT.

This clone was recorded a few times. The rearrangement links TRBV19 to TRBJ2-2; the D is unclear. V was cut by 0 bases and J by 7 bases, with 3 bases left in between. The germline CDR1 and CDR2 sequences are LNHDA and SQIVND (reference sequence). CDR3 length: 12 amino acids. In DNA, the CDR3 is TGTGCCAGTAGTATAGAGGGCGGGGAGCTGTTTTTT. Amino acids: CASSIEGGELFF.

A few counts support this clone. The CDR3 loop reads CASSQASGPYEQYF. The DNA of the CDR3 is TGTGCCAGCAGTCAGGCCTCCGGTCCCTACGAGCAGTACTTC. The chain uses TRBV6-5 and TRBJ2-7; D not resolved. CDR1 is MNHEY and CDR2 is SVGAGI in the germline V gene. The CDR3 spans 14 residues. V gave up 5 bases and J gave up 2 bases, with 13 bases separating them.

The chain joins TRBV5-6 to TRBJ2-7, with 10 bases matching TRBD2. There are 15 residues in the CDR3. With 3 bases clipped from V and 3 bases from J, the junction kept 6 bases outside the gene matches. The germline V gene encodes CDR1 SGHDT and CDR2 YYEEEE. CDR3 in DNA: TGTGCCAGCAGCTGGGGGATAGCGGGGGGCTACGAGCAGTACTTC. Protein sequence: CASSWGIAGGYEQYF.

The rearrangement links TRBV28 to TRBJ1-4; D gene uncertain. Germline assignment: CDR1 MDHEN and CDR2 SYDVKM. CDR3 length: 12 amino acids. V was clipped by 5 bases and J by 11 bases, with 12 bases between them. CDR3 residues: CASSPSRLKLFF. In DNA form, the CDR3 reads TGTGCCAGCAGTCCTAGCCGGCTGAAACTGTTTTTT.

This sequence joins TRBV7-2 and TRBJ1-1; 8 positions match TRBD1. CDR1 is SGHTA, CDR2 FQGNSA, per germline. This CDR3 has 14 amino acids. V was pared by 5 bases and J by 1 base, with 3 bases of the junction left unmatched. This CDR3 reads CASSAQGANTEAFF. DNA of the CDR3: TGTGCCAGCAGCGCTCAGGGGGCGAACACTGAAGCTTTCTTT.

The rearrangement joins TRBV28 to TRBJ2-1, with TRBD1 identical over 9 bases. CDR1 MDHEN and CDR2 SYDVKM come from the germline V gene. The V gene end was trimmed by 6 bases and the J gene end by 0 bases; junction bases not matched to a gene: 12. The CDR3 has 18 amino acids. The CDR3 DNA reads TGTGCCAGCAGCTCTGGGACAGGGTTATTTGGCTCCTACAATGAGCAGTTCTTC. It yields the protein CASSSGTGLFGSYNEQFF.

This clone was found a few times. The chain joins TRBV4-1 to TRBJ1-2, with D unresolved. Germline assignment: CDR1 MGHRA and CDR2 YSYEKL. Trimming took off 0 bases at V and 8 bases at J, with 16 bases between the two ends. This CDR3 region has 15 residues. Written as DNA, the CDR3 is TGCGCCAGCAGCCAAGATCCGGGAGGGAATAGAGGCTACACCTTC. Amino acids: CASSQDPGGNRGYTF.

The genes are TRBV30 and TRBJ2-1; 7 nucleotides align to TRBD1. Per germline, CDR1 GTSNPN and CDR2 SVGIG (reference sequence). Trimming cost V 5 bases and J 6 bases; bases outside gene matches: 16. There are 16 residues in the CDR3. The CDR3 sequence is CAWSPVWGKGANEQFF. The CDR3 DNA sequence: TGTGCCTGGTCTCCCGTTTGGGGTAAGGGGGCCAATGAGCAGTTCTTC.

V is TRBV5-1 and J is TRBJ2-3, with D possibly being TRBD2 (6 bases). V lost 4 bases, J lost 4 bases, and 13 bases lay in between. Germline assignment: CDR1 SGHRS and CDR2 YFSETQ. This CDR3 has 14 residues. The CDR3 here is CASSPTSNADTQYF. Here the CDR3 DNA reads TGCGCCAGCAGCCCGACTAGTAACGCAGATACGCAGTATTTT.

This chain links TRBV9 with TRBJ2-3; 14 bases are a match to TRBD2. The CDR3 runs to 17 residues. Per germline, CDR1 SGDLS and CDR2 YYNGEE. Germline trimming cut 0 bases from V and 5 bases from J; bases unmatched to any gene: 5. In DNA, the CDR3 is TGTGCCAGCAGCGTAGGGACTAGCGGGAGGCGAGGAGATACGCAGTATTTT. It encodes CASSVGTSGRRGDTQYF.

The rearrangement uses TRBV5-4 and TRBJ2-7; 9 bases agree with TRBD1. Looked up from germline, CDR1 is SGHNT and CDR2 is YYREEE (reference sequence). The CDR3 consists of 14 residues. The V gene end was trimmed by 4 bases and the J gene end by 3 bases; junction bases not matched to a gene: 5. Here the CDR3 reads CASSPGQGSYEQYF. CDR3 DNA: TGTGCCAGCAGCCCCGGACAGGGGAGCTACGAGCAGTACTTC.

V usage is TRBV18 and J usage is TRBJ1-5, with unresolved D. The germline gives CDR1 KGHSH, CDR2 LQKENI. V lost 2 bases, J lost 0 bases, and 5 bases lay in between. The CDR3 extends over 14 amino acids. The CDR3 DNA reads as TGTGCCAGCTCACCAGTCACTAGCAATCAGCCCCAGCATTTT. Amino acids: CASSPVTSNQPQHF.

V gene TRBV5-5 combines with J gene TRBJ1-5; the D is unclear. V lost 3 bases to trimming and J lost 0 bases, with 4 bases between them. The CDR3 loop spans 13 amino acids. CDR1 and CDR2 (germline): SGHKS, YYEKEE (reference sequence). CDR3 DNA sequence: TGTGCCAGCAGCTCCACTAGCAATCAGCCCCAGCATTTT. It translates to CASSSTSNQPQHF.

This chain links TRBV7-2 with TRBJ1-3, with 9 positions matching TRBD1. V was pared by 5 bases and J by 8 bases, with 7 bases of the junction left unmatched. Germline values: CDR1 SGHTA, CDR2 FQGNSA. The CDR3 contains 14 residues. The CDR3 spells CASSMGTGRHTIYF. The CDR3, as DNA: TGTGCCAGCAGCATGGGGACAGGGAGACACACCATATATTTT.

The chain couples TRBV5-5 to TRBJ2-1, with D unclear. Trimming removed 0 bases from V and 9 bases from J, with 7 bases in between. The CDR3 covers 12 residues. The V gene's germline CDR1 is SGHKS and CDR2 YYEKEE (reference sequence). The CDR3 DNA sequence: TGTGCCAGCAGCTTGGAACTTGGTGAGCAGTTCTTC. Its protein is CASSLELGEQFF.

The J gene is TRBJ2-7, the V gene TRBV11-2, with D uncertain. Germline CDR1 and CDR2: SGHAT and FQNNGV. V was shortened by 1 base and J by 4 bases, with 11 bases between the two germline ends. CDR3 length equals 14 residues. The CDR3 DNA reads TGTGCCAGCAGCTTAGCCAGCAGAAGGTACGAGCAGTACTTC. Translated: CASSLASRRYEQYF. Based on the CDR3 plus reference TRBV11-2 and TRBJ2-7, the full variable domain is EAGVAQSPRYKIIEKRQSVAFWCNPISGHATLYWYQQILGQGPKLLIQFQNNGVVDDSQLPKDRFSAERLKGVDSTLKIQPAKLEDSAVYLCASSLASRRYEQYFGPGTRLTVT.

CDR3 residues: CASNYLGTPTDTQYF. The CDR3 DNA reads as TGTGCCAGCAATTATTTAGGGACCCCCACAGATACGCAGTATTTT. The chain recombines TRBV2 with TRBJ2-3; D is perhaps TRBD1 or TRBD2 (5 bases each). CDR3 length: 15 amino acids. Germline lookup yields CDR1 SNHLY and CDR2 FYNNEI. The germline V and J ends were trimmed by 7 bases and 2 bases, with 16 bases remaining between them.

The chain couples TRBV7-2 to TRBJ2-3; either TRBD1 or TRBD2 may fit D (7 bases each). This CDR3 has 18 amino acids. Germline V lookup: CDR1 SGHTA, CDR2 FQGNSA. Trimming shortened V by 2 bases and J by 0 bases, and 18 bases separated the two germline ends. For the CDR3, the DNA is TGTGCCAGCAGCTTAAGGGGGCTAGCGGATACTAGCACAGATACGCAGTATTTT. It encodes CASSLRGLADTSTDTQYF.

The V and J genes are TRBV20-1 and TRBJ2-3; no clear D gene. The CDR3 sequence is 11 residues long. Germline loops: CDR1 DFQATT, CDR2 SNEGSKA (reference sequence). V lost 5 bases and J 2 bases, leaving 5 bases between the germline ends. CDR3 bases: TGCAGTGCTGATAACACAGATACGCAGTATTTT. Its protein is CSADNTDTQYF.

The chain has TRBV28 and TRBJ2-7; 9 bases agree with TRBD1. The V gene's germline CDR1 is MDHEN and CDR2 SYDVKM. CDR3 length equals 14 residues. V shed 5 bases and J 6 bases; nucleotides not matched to a gene: 8. In DNA, the CDR3 is TGTGCCAGCAGTCTAGAGGGACAGGGCTCCGAGCAGTACTTC. It yields the protein CASSLEGQGSEQYF.

This clone was detected only once. J is TRBJ1-2 and V is TRBV29-1, with D perhaps matching TRBD1 (5 bases). V was pared by 4 bases and J by 0 bases, with 15 bases between. This CDR3 comprises 15 residues. CDR1 and CDR2 (germline): SQVTM, ANQGSEA. The CDR3 DNA follows: TGCAGCGTTGGGTCCCCGACAGACTCTAACTATGGCTACACCTTC. This sequence encodes CSVGSPTDSNYGYTF. Drawing the rest from reference TRBV29-1 and TRBJ1-2, the complete variable domain is SAVISQKPSRDICQRGTSLTIQCQVDSQVTMMFWYRQQPGQSLTLIATANQGSEATYESGFVIDKFPISRPNLTFSTLTVSNMSPEDSSIYLCSVGSPTDSNYGYTFGSGTRLTVV.

This clone was observed a few times. CDR3 DNA sequence: TGTGCCAGCAGTCGCGGACAGGCTTACGAGCAGTACTTC. Amino acid sequence: CASSRGQAYEQYF. The rearrangement uses TRBV27 and TRBJ2-7, with 7 bases matching TRBD1. CDR3 length: 13 amino acids. With V trimmed by 5 bases and J by 4 bases, 5 bases remained unmatched. CDR1 and CDR2 (germline): MNHEY, SMNVEV (reference sequence).